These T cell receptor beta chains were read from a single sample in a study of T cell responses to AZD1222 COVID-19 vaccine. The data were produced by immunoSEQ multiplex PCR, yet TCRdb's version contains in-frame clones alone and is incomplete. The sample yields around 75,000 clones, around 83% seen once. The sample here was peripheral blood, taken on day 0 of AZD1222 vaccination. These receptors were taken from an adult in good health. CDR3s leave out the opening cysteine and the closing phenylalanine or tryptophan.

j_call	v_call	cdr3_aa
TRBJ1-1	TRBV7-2	ASSLLGGDTEAF
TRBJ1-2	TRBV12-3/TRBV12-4	ASSLGYGYT
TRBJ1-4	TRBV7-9	ASSPGQGTNEKLF
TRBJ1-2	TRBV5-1	ASSLEGGESYT
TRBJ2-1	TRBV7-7	ASSTGLAGASSNEQF
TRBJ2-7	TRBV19	ASSPLGQGALYEQY
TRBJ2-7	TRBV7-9	ASSLAPYQGYEQY
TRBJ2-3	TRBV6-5	ASSYSLAGGLDTQY
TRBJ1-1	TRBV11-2	ASSPDGANTEAF
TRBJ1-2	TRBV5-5	ASSWKQGVDNYGYT
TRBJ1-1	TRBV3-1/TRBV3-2	ASRDTFTGAEAF
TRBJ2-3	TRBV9	ASSVDRGADTQY
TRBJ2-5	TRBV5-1	ASSWGLAVQETQY
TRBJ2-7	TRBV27	ATATRAPYEQY
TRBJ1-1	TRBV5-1	ASSLDTYQNTEAF
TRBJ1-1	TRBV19	ASSIGISVNTEAF
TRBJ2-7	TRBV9	ASSALAGSSYEQY
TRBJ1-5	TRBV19	ASSRGSQPQH
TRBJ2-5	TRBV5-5	ASSSGQGGETQY
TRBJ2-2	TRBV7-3	ASSGGFATGELF
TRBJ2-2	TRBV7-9	ASSLGRTGAGELF
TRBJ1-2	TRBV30	AWSVMRDPNYGYT
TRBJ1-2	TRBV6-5	ASSYVRLYGYT
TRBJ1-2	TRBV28	ASEGNYGYT
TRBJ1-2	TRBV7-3	ASSPRGAGGHGYT
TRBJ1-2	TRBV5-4	ASSLTGVGYT
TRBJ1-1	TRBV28	ASSRYKNTEAF
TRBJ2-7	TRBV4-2	ASSQDEPSGGNSYEQY
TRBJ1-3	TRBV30	AWSLPGNTIY
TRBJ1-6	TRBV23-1	ASTGPGGNSPLH
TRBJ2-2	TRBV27	ASSLGGVDTGELF